This paragraph reports one T cell receptor (beta chain). Its antigen is unknown. These data originate in a study of shared clonotypes between healthy human individuals. Whole-study results and caveats: Unshared clonotypes carried lower generation probabilities than those common to all four donors. About 5% of naive CD4 clonotypes were shared across a few donors. Depth was large, yet rarefaction showed that sorted-subset sequencing was incomplete.

This CDR3 has 13 amino acids. Per germline, CDR1 MNHEY and CDR2 SMNVEV (reference sequence). From CD4+ cells came CD45RA+ naive and CD45RA-negative memory subsets. TCRdb's copy holds only in-frame clones and misses some; the assay was immunoSEQ multiplex PCR. Among 500,000 or so clones listed, around 95% were seen once. The sequence was collected from a woman aged 25-40 years in good health. Sequenced sample: naive CD4+ T cells sorted from blood. Subset reported: CD45RA+ positively selected. The rearrangement links TRBV27 to TRBJ2-5; 8 positions match TRBD2. The DNA end is a closer match to TRBJ2-7, so the J assignment may be wrong. CDR3 sequence reads: CASSSGREYEQYF. In DNA, the CDR3 is TGTGCCAGCAGTAGCGGGAGAGAGTACGAGCAGTACTTC.